The sequence of this TCR beta chain was determined in a study of shared clonotypes between healthy human individuals. Notes on this clone: What it binds is not known.

Method: immunoSEQ multiplex PCR; TCRdb's copy keeps in-frame clones and lacks some. The sample lists roughly 2.2 million clones; 80% to 95% were seen once. General observations from the study: In the sorted subsets, rarefaction showed sequencing was incomplete despite large depth.

The CDR3 has 15 amino acids. The germline gives CDR1 MNHNS, CDR2 SASEGT. The ends lost 10 bases at V and 5 bases at J; junction bases unmatched: 13. This sequence joins TRBV6-1 and TRBJ2-7, with TRBD1 matching 11 bases. Source material: naive CD4+ T cells from PBMCs. The subset was: CD45RA+ positively selected. This clonotype was sampled from a man younger than 30 in good health. Some clones in this sample may be carry-over from other donors' samples. CDR3 DNA sequence: TGTGCCACCCAACACCGGGACAGGGGGTTTGACGAGCAGTACTTC. Protein sequence: CATQHRDRGFDEQYF.